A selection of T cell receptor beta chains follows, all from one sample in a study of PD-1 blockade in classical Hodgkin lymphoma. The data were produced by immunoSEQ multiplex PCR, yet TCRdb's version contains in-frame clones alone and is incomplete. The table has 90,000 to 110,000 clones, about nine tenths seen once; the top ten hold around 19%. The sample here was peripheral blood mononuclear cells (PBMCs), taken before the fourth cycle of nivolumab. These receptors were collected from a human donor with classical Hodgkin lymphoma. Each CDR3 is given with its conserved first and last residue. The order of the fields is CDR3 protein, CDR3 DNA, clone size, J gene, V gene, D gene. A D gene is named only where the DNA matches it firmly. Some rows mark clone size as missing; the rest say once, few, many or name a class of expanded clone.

CDR3: CAQTGTSGSPTSEQFF; DNA: TGTGCCCAAACCGGGACTAGCGGGTCCCCGACATCTGAGCAGTTCTTC; size: .; J: TRBJ2-1; V: TRBV2; D: TRBD2
CDR3: CASSQVPGVGTEAFF; DNA: TGCGCCAGCAGCCAGGTACCAGGGGTTGGCACTGAAGCTTTCTTT; size: few; J: TRBJ1-1; V: TRBV4-1; D: .
CDR3: CASSSTGTSTYYEQYF; DNA: TGTGCCAGCAGTTCCACCGGGACAAGTACCTACTACGAGCAGTACTTC; size: .; J: TRBJ2-7; V: TRBV27; D: .
CDR3: CASTSGSSYNEQFF; DNA: TGCGCCAGCACCTCTGGGAGCTCCTACAATGAGCAGTTCTTC; size: once; J: TRBJ2-1; V: TRBV5-1; D: .
CDR3: CASSQDSAGVRYF; DNA: TGCGCCAGCAGCCAAGATAGCGCGGGGGTCAGGTACTTC; size: .; J: TRBJ2-7; V: TRBV4-3; D: TRBD2
CDR3: CASSRGQSFNTEAFF; DNA: TGTGCCAGTAGTAGAGGACAGTCCTTTAACACTGAAGCTTTCTTT; size: .; J: TRBJ1-1; V: TRBV19; D: .
CDR3: CAWSEGLAGVTSSYNEQFF; DNA: TGTGCCTGGAGTGAAGGACTAGCGGGAGTTACGAGCTCCTACAATGAGCAGTTCTTC; size: few; J: TRBJ2-1; V: TRBV30; D: TRBD2
CDR3: CASSLSPSGSTDTQYF; DNA: TGTGCCAGCAGTTTATCACCTAGCGGTAGCACAGATACGCAGTATTTT; size: .; J: TRBJ2-3; V: TRBV27; D: TRBD2
CDR3: CAWSPRETQYF; DNA: TGTGCCTGGAGTCCGAGGGAGACCCAGTACTTC; size: .; J: TRBJ2-5; V: TRBV30; D: .
CDR3: CASSLTVFYGYTF; DNA: TGTGCCAGCAGCTTAACCGTTTTCTATGGCTACACCTTC; size: .; J: TRBJ1-2; V: TRBV11-2; D: .
CDR3: CASSLQGGEKLFF; DNA: TGTGCCAGCAGTTTACAGGGGGGTGAAAAACTGTTTTTT; size: .; J: TRBJ1-4; V: TRBV27; D: TRBD1
CDR3: CASSQASWDTNTGELFF; DNA: TGTGCCAGCAGCCAAGCCTCTTGGGACACCAACACCGGGGAGCTGTTTTTT; size: .; J: TRBJ2-2; V: TRBV4-2; D: .
CDR3: CASSLISQIGAPRNNEQFF; DNA: TGTGCCAGCAGCTTAATAAGTCAGATCGGGGCCCCGCGGAACAATGAGCAGTTCTTC; size: .; J: TRBJ2-1; V: TRBV11-3; D: .
CDR3: CSGLTRISRGPTDTQYF; DNA: TGCAGCGGCTTAACGCGAATCTCCAGGGGGCCCACAGATACGCAGTATTTT; size: .; J: TRBJ2-3; V: TRBV29-1; D: TRBD1
CDR3: CASSVGSDPHEQYF; DNA: TGTGCCAGCAGCGTAGGGAGTGATCCCCACGAGCAGTACTTC; size: .; J: TRBJ2-7; V: TRBV9; D: .
CDR3: CASTDYKQLTYEQYF; DNA: TGTGCCAGCACCGACTATAAACAGCTCACCTACGAGCAGTACTTC; size: .; J: TRBJ2-7; V: TRBV6-5; D: .
CDR3: CASTSLRLRGSGYTF; DNA: TGTGCCAGTACCTCTCTCAGGCTGAGGGGATCTGGCTACACCTTC; size: .; J: TRBJ1-2; V: TRBV19; D: .
CDR3: CASSRLDRGAEQYF; DNA: TGCGCCAGCAGCCGGCTAGACAGGGGCGCCGAGCAGTACTTC; size: .; J: TRBJ2-7; V: TRBV5-1; D: TRBD1
CDR3: CASGSGQGGSNTEAFF; DNA: TGTGCCAGCGGGAGTGGGCAGGGGGGGAGTAACACTGAAGCTTTCTTT; size: .; J: TRBJ1-1; V: TRBV27; D: TRBD1
CDR3: CASSQGGKRAAGYGYTF; DNA: TGCGCCAGCAGCCAAGGCGGTAAAAGGGCAGCAGGTTATGGCTACACCTTC; size: once; J: TRBJ1-2; V: TRBV4-1; D: .
CDR3: CATTAGPGRKTEAFF; DNA: TGCGCGACCACGGCGGGACCTGGGCGTAAGACTGAAGCTTTCTTT; size: .; J: TRBJ1-1; V: TRBV4-1; D: .
CDR3: CASSNVEGHEQYF; DNA: TGTGCCAGCTCGAATGTCGAGGGGCACGAGCAGTACTTC; size: .; J: TRBJ2-7; V: TRBV18; D: .
CDR3: CASSPALEKFYEQYF; DNA: TGTGCCAGTAGTCCCGCCTTGGAAAAGTTCTACGAGCAGTACTTC; size: .; J: TRBJ2-7; V: TRBV19; D: .
CDR3: CASSDLSANSYEQYF; DNA: TGTGCCAGCAGTGATCTTAGCGCGAACTCCTACGAGCAGTACTTC; size: .; J: TRBJ2-7; V: TRBV27; D: .
CDR3: CASSLVYEKDEQYF; DNA: TGTGCCAGCAGCTTAGTCTACGAGAAGGACGAGCAGTACTTC; size: once; J: TRBJ2-7; V: TRBV7-2; D: .
CDR3: CASLGQGVTGELFF; DNA: TGTGCCAGCTTGGGACAGGGGGTCACCGGGGAGCTGTTTTTT; size: .; J: TRBJ2-2; V: TRBV6-5; D: TRBD1
CDR3: CATKDRHGTGELFF; DNA: TGCGCCACCAAAGACAGGCATGGGACCGGGGAGCTGTTTTTT; size: .; J: TRBJ2-2; V: TRBV10-1; D: .
CDR3: CSALEGGWNYGYTF; DNA: TGCAGCGCCCTGGAGGGAGGGTGGAACTATGGCTACACCTTC; size: .; J: TRBJ1-2; V: TRBV29-1; D: .
CDR3: CSVRSTDTQYF; DNA: TGCAGCGTTCGCAGCACAGATACGCAGTATTTT; size: .; J: TRBJ2-3; V: TRBV29-1; D: .
CDR3: CASSLGRGPGYEQYF; DNA: TGTGCCAGCAGCTTGGGCCGCGGGCCAGGCTACGAGCAGTACTTC; size: few; J: TRBJ2-7; V: TRBV5-4; D: .
CDR3: CASSLEGSSYNEQFF; DNA: TGCGCCAGCAGCTTGGAGGGAAGCTCCTACAATGAGCAGTTCTTC; size: once; J: TRBJ2-1; V: TRBV5-1; D: .
CDR3: CASSQESPSNEQFF; DNA: TGCGCCAGCAGCCAAGAGAGCCCTAGCAATGAGCAGTTCTTC; size: .; J: TRBJ2-1; V: TRBV4-1; D: .
CDR3: CASRLSRQAQPQHF; DNA: TGTGCCAGCCGCCTAAGCAGGCAGGCTCAGCCCCAGCATTTT; size: few; J: TRBJ1-5; V: TRBV2; D: .
CDR3: CASSEEDPDEKLFF; DNA: TGCGCCAGCAGTGAAGAGGACCCGGATGAAAAACTGTTTTTT; size: .; J: TRBJ1-4; V: TRBV10-1; D: .
CDR3: CASSYSGRVPAGYTF; DNA: TGTGCCAGCAGTTACTCGGGCAGGGTCCCCGCTGGCTACACCTTC; size: .; J: TRBJ1-2; V: TRBV6-5; D: .
CDR3: CASSKGLAGLNNEQFF; DNA: TGTGCCAGCAGTAAGGGACTAGCGGGATTAAACAATGAGCAGTTCTTC; size: .; J: TRBJ2-1; V: TRBV27; D: TRBD2
CDR3: CASHPGDYGYTF; DNA: TGTGCCAGCCATCCAGGGGACTATGGCTACACCTTC; size: medium-sized; J: TRBJ1-2; V: TRBV6-6; D: .
CDR3: CASSQERGVGSNTGELFF; DNA: TGCGCCAGCAGCCAAGAAAGGGGGGTAGGGTCGAACACCGGGGAGCTGTTTTTT; size: .; J: TRBJ2-2; V: TRBV4-1; D: .
CDR3: CASSRQGSYEQYF; DNA: TGTGCCAGCAGTCGACAGGGCTCCTACGAGCAGTACTTC; size: .; J: TRBJ2-7; V: TRBV28; D: TRBD1
CDR3: CASSFGGYEQYF; DNA: TGTGCCAGCAGCTTTGGGGGGTACGAGCAGTACTTC; size: .; J: TRBJ2-7; V: TRBV5-5; D: .
CDR3: CASSIEQGSNQPQHF; DNA: TGTGCCAGTAGTATAGAACAGGGTAGCAATCAGCCCCAGCATTTT; size: .; J: TRBJ1-5; V: TRBV19; D: .
CDR3: CASSDRGRGNYGYTF; DNA: TGTGCCAGCAGTGATAGGGGCAGGGGAAACTATGGCTACACCTTC; size: .; J: TRBJ1-2; V: TRBV6-1; D: .
CDR3: CASSLGTRTYEQYF; DNA: TGTGCCAGCAGCCTTGGGACGCGGACCTACGAGCAGTACTTC; size: .; J: TRBJ2-7; V: TRBV7-2; D: .
CDR3: CASTTRRLDEQFF; DNA: TGTGCCAGCACTACTAGAAGACTCGATGAGCAGTTCTTC; size: .; J: TRBJ2-1; V: TRBV2; D: .
CDR3: CASSESGGTGELGEQYF; DNA: TGCGCCAGCAGTGAGTCGGGGGGGACAGGGGAATTAGGCGAGCAGTACTTC; size: once; J: TRBJ2-7; V: TRBV10-2; D: TRBD1
CDR3: CASSFRKGEQFF; DNA: TGTGCCAGCAGTTTTCGTAAGGGCGAGCAGTTCTTC; size: .; J: TRBJ2-1; V: TRBV27; D: .
CDR3: CASSQDRTGQETQYF; DNA: TGCGCCAGCAGCCAAGATAGAACAGGCCAAGAGACCCAGTACTTC; size: .; J: TRBJ2-5; V: TRBV4-3; D: .
CDR3: CASSQGPPLANYGYTF; DNA: TGTGCCAGCAGTCAAGGACCGCCGTTAGCTAACTATGGCTACACCTTC; size: .; J: TRBJ1-2; V: TRBV7-9; D: .
CDR3: CASSPGGANSNQPQHF; DNA: TGCGCCAGCAGCCCGGGAGGAGCGAATAGCAATCAGCCCCAGCATTTT; size: .; J: TRBJ1-5; V: TRBV5-1; D: .
CDR3: CASSLSGGWGYNEQFF; DNA: TGTGCCAGCAGTCTCTCTGGCGGCTGGGGATACAATGAGCAGTTCTTC; size: once; J: TRBJ2-1; V: TRBV27; D: .